Presented here are 11 T cell receptor beta chains from one specimen sequenced in a study of blood T cells in healthy people across ages. The use of a sample-barcoded 5' primer and a J-beta primer mix characterized a second PCR of roughly 7 to 12 cycles. TCRdb processed the 5' RACE reads anew with MiXCR; each CDR3 protein has one entry. The sample consists of hundreds of thousands of distinct CDR3 sequences, approximately 53% of them appearing once. The sequencing input was blood. These TCRs come from an elderly man in good health.

This clonotype was seen more than once but under ten times. This sequence joins TRBV28 and TRBJ2-3, with TRBD2 identical over 10 bases. The germline V gene encodes CDR1 MDHEN and CDR2 SYDVKM. The CDR3 runs to 16 residues. With V trimmed by 6 bases and J by 4 bases, 10 bases remained unmatched. The CDR3 reads CASSLGLAGEADTQYF. The CDR3 DNA sequence: TGTGCCAGCAGCTTGGGGCTAGCGGGAGAGGCAGATACGCAGTATTTT. Combining the CDR3 with reference TRBV28 and TRBJ2-3 gives the whole variable domain DVKVTQSSRYLVKRTGEKVFLECVQDMDHENMFWYRQDPGLGLRLIYFSYDVKMKEKGDIPEGYSVSREKKERFSLILESASTNQTSMYLCASSLGLAGEADTQYFGPGTRLTVL.

This rearrangement joins TRBV12-3 or TRBV12-4 to TRBJ1-1; perhaps TRBD1 as D (5 bases). The CDR3 spans 13 residues. Trimming removed 3 bases from V and 8 bases from J, with 13 bases in between. The CDR3 DNA reads as TGTGCCAGCAGTTTGTGGGGCAACTCAGAAGCTTTCTTT. Its translation is CASSLWGNSEAFF.

The chain combines TRBV25-1 with TRBJ1-4; D is ambiguous. Germline V lookup: CDR1 MGHDK, CDR2 SYGVNS. The CDR3 runs 13 residues. The ends were cut back, 3 bases at V and 8 bases at J, with 10 bases in the middle. CDR3 amino acids: CASSDWSLEKLFF. For the CDR3, the DNA is TGTGCCAGCAGTGATTGGAGTTTAGAAAAACTGTTTTTT.

The chain combines TRBV29-1 with TRBJ2-6; D gene ambiguous. V was trimmed by 3 bases and J by 6 bases, leaving 15 bases between them. This CDR3 contains 15 residues. CDR1 and CDR2 (germline): SQVTM, ANQGSEA. CDR3 nucleotide sequence: TGCAGCGTTGAGGTAAAGGGTGGAAAGGCCAACGTCCTGACTTTC. It codes for CSVEVKGGKANVLTF.

Many counts were recorded for this clonotype. The CDR3 DNA reads as TGCAGCGTGGGACAGGGGGAAAACATTCAGTACTTC. Translated: CSVGQGENIQYF. The gene calls are TRBV29-1 and TRBJ2-4; 11 nucleotides line up with TRBD1. The trim removed 6 bases at V and 5 bases at J, leaving 0 bases unmatched. CDR1 and CDR2 (germline): SQVTM, ANQGSEA. The CDR3 contains 12 residues.

This chain uses TRBV28 with TRBJ2-4; D could derive from TRBD1 or TRBD2 (6 bases each). In germline, CDR1 is MDHEN, CDR2 SYDVKM. Deletions cut 5 bases from V and 12 bases from J, with 8 bases between. The CDR3 totals 10 residues. CDR3: CASSRGRQYF. The CDR3 DNA sequence: TGTGCCAGCAGTCGGGGGCGTCAGTACTTC.

The V call is TRBV20-1, the J call TRBJ2-7, with TRBD1 identical over 7 bases. This CDR3 comprises 13 residues. The V gene's germline CDR1 is DFQATT and CDR2 SNEGSKA (reference sequence). Germline trimming cut 0 bases from V and 4 bases from J; bases unmatched to any gene: 3. This CDR3 reads CSAREGTVYEQYF. The CDR3 nucleotides are TGCAGTGCTAGAGAGGGGACAGTTTACGAGCAGTACTTC.

This clonotype appeared a single time. The chain joins TRBV20-1 to TRBJ2-5, with 14 bases lining up with TRBD2. This CDR3 is 15 amino acids long. V dropped 3 bases and J dropped 11; count of bases not matched to a gene: 11. The germline gives CDR1 DFQATT, CDR2 SNEGSKA (reference sequence). CDR3 amino acids: CSARGLAGEHNEQYF. The CDR3 DNA reads as TGCAGTGCTAGGGGACTAGCGGGAGAACACAATGAGCAGTACTTC.

This clonotype showed up just a few times. This sequence joins TRBV14 and TRBJ2-3; D gene uncertain. Trimming removed 4 bases at V and 2 bases at J, with 16 bases between. The CDR3 spans 16 residues. Germline CDR1 SGHDN, CDR2 FVKESK. CDR3 region: CASSRSPIFPTDTQYF. DNA for the CDR3: TGTGCCAGCAGCCGCTCTCCGATATTCCCCACAGATACGCAGTATTTT.

This chain links TRBV2 with TRBJ2-2; no clear D. V lost 5 bases, J lost 0 bases, and 10 bases lay in between. The CDR3 runs to 15 residues. Germline CDR1 is SNHLY and CDR2 is FYNNEI. The CDR3 nucleotides read TGTGCCAGCAGTTTATACAGTGCGAACACCGGGGAGCTGTTTTTT. It is translated as CASSLYSANTGELFF. Combining the CDR3 with reference TRBV2 and TRBJ2-2 gives the whole variable domain EPEVTQTPSHQVTQMGQEVILRCVPISNHLYFYWYRQILGQKVEFLVSFYNNEISEKSEIFDDQFSVERPDGSNFTLKIRSTKLEDSAMYFCASSLYSANTGELFFGEGSRLTVL.

The V gene is TRBV6-6, the J gene TRBJ1-2; the match to TRBD1 covers 7 bases. Germline CDR1 and CDR2: MNHNY and SVGAGI (reference sequence). The CDR3 loop spans 13 amino acids. Trimming at V came to 6 bases and at J to 7 bases, leaving 8 bases not matched to a gene. The CDR3 is CASRPGTDRGYTF. As DNA, the CDR3 is TGTGCCAGCAGACCCGGGACAGATCGTGGCTACACCTTC.